This TCR beta chain was retrieved from a study of T cells after yellow fever vaccination. Study results and caveats: Researchers report a weaker secondary response that nonetheless peaked faster, day 5 versus 15.

There are a few counts of this clonotype. Antigen: not known. One entry per CDR3 protein results from TCRdb running MiXCR on the 5' RACE reads. The table has 65,000 to 90,000 distinct CDR3 sequences, roughly 7.7% seen once. This sample comprised CD8+ T cells sorted from PBMCs, obtained on the day of the yellow fever booster vaccination. The clonotype comes from a young man who received the YFV17D yellow fever vaccine.

The CDR3 loop reads CASSFFAGEVGEQYF. DNA for the CDR3: TGTGCCAGCAGTTTCTTCGCGGGAGAAGTTGGCGAGCAGTACTTC. The chain uses TRBV27 and TRBJ2-7, with 7 positions matching TRBD2. The CDR3 extends over 15 amino acids. J lost 6 bases, V lost 3 bases, and 11 bases had no gene match. Germline V lookup: CDR1 MNHEY, CDR2 SMNVEV (reference sequence).